The 23 T cell receptor beta chains in this list originate from one sample, sequenced in a study of T cell responses to AZD1222 COVID-19 vaccine. Assay: immunoSEQ multiplex PCR; the TCRdb copy retains only in-frame clones and omits some. This repertoire shows some 130,000 clones, over 80% found once; its top ten account for roughly 7%. The material sequenced was peripheral blood, taken 28 days after the second AZD1222 dose. The receptors were sampled from an adult who received the AZD1222 COVID-19 vaccine.

The V call is TRBV5-4, the J call TRBJ2-2; D is tentatively TRBD1 or TRBD2 (6 bases each). This CDR3 has 15 amino acids. Germline-derived CDR1 and CDR2 are SGHNT and YYREEE (reference sequence). Trimming pared 4 bases from V and 4 bases from J, leaving 14 bases between. The CDR3 DNA sequence: TGTGCCAGCAGCAACACAGGGCGGGGCACCGGGGAGCTGTTTTTT. As protein: CASSNTGRGTGELFF.

V is TRBV29-1 and J is TRBJ2-7, with D possibly matching TRBD1 (5 bases). This CDR3 has 11 amino acids. V was pared by 6 bases and J by 2 bases, with 8 bases between. Germline CDR1 SQVTM, CDR2 ANQGSEA. CDR3 protein: CSVATAYEQYF. CDR3 nucleotides: TGCAGCGTAGCGACAGCCTACGAGCAGTACTTC.

Written as DNA, the CDR3 is TGCAGCGCCATACAGGTCCCGAACACCGGGGAGCTGTTTTTT. Its translation: CSAIQVPNTGELFF. The rearrangement uses TRBV29-1 and TRBJ2-2, with a tentative D call TRBD1 (5 bases). The ends were cut back, 7 bases at V and 0 bases at J, with 12 bases in the middle. CDR1 is SQVTM, CDR2 ANQGSEA, per germline. The CDR3 spans 14 residues.

The J gene is TRBJ2-7, the V gene TRBV7-3; the D gene could be TRBD1 or TRBD2 (5 bases each). V was trimmed by 5 bases and J by 6 bases, leaving 11 bases between them. Looked up from germline, CDR1 is SGHTA and CDR2 is FQGTGA. The CDR3 is 12 residues long. The CDR3 region has the DNA TGTGCCAGCAGCCAAGGGACGGGCGAGCAGTACTTC. Translation: CASSQGTGEQYF.

The chain has TRBV7-9 and TRBJ2-2; 8 positions agree with TRBD1. CDR3 length: 15 residues. CDR1 SEHNR and CDR2 FQNEAQ come from the germline V gene (reference sequence). Trimming cost V 6 bases and J 6 bases; bases outside gene matches: 9. CDR3 nucleotides: TGTGCCAGCAGACGGCTGACAGGGGCAGCCGGGGAGCTGTTTTTT. Translating it yields CASRRLTGAAGELFF.

The chain couples TRBV6-2 or TRBV6-3 to TRBJ2-3; D gene ambiguous. CDR1 and CDR2 from the germline V gene are MNHEY and SVGEGT. Trimming took 4 bases from V and 2 from J, leaving 10 bases between them. This CDR3 region has 14 residues. CDR3 sequence: CASSSLEPTDTQYF. The CDR3, as DNA: TGTGCCAGCAGTTCCCTAGAACCCACAGATACGCAGTATTTT.

The chain carries TRBV5-1 and TRBJ1-1; TRBD1 is a possible D gene (5 bases). V was pared by 3 bases and J by 3 bases, with 9 bases between. The CDR3 length is 13 residues. The germline V gene has CDR1 SGHRS and CDR2 YFSETQ. Here the CDR3 reads CASSSGIDTEAFF. In nucleotides, the CDR3 is TGCGCCAGCAGCTCAGGGATCGACACTGAAGCTTTCTTT.

The chain combines TRBV4-1 with TRBJ2-5, with 8 positions matching TRBD2. The V segment lost 0 bases and the J segment 0 bases; nucleotides outside the gene matches: 6. Per the germline V gene, CDR1 is MGHRA and CDR2 is YSYEKL. The CDR3 has 17 amino acids. CDR3 amino acids: CASSQDVSGGYQETQYF. The CDR3, as DNA: TGCGCCAGCAGCCAAGACGTAAGCGGGGGTTACCAAGAGACCCAGTACTTC.

The chain is built from TRBV28 and TRBJ2-4; D remains ambiguous. This CDR3 has 13 residues. V was trimmed by 2 bases and J by 5 bases, leaving 7 bases between them. Germline CDR1 reads MDHEN; CDR2 reads SYDVKM. Here the CDR3 reads CASSLAAQNIQYF. The CDR3 coding sequence is TGTGCCAGCAGTTTAGCCGCCCAAAACATTCAGTACTTC.

This rearrangement joins TRBV11-3 to TRBJ1-1, with D unclear. V was pared by 5 bases and J by 5 bases, with 18 bases between. The CDR3 extends over 15 amino acids. Germline CDR1 and CDR2: SGHNT and YENEEA. CDR3 DNA sequence: TGTGCCAGCAGCCGCCCAATCAGAGGACCGACTGAAGCTTTCTTT. Translation: CASSRPIRGPTEAFF.

This chain connects TRBV7-9 to TRBJ2-1, with 8 bases aligning to TRBD1. The V segment lost 5 bases and the J segment 6 bases; nucleotides outside the gene matches: 9. CDR1 and CDR2 from the germline V gene are SEHNR and FQNEAQ (reference sequence). The CDR3 totals 15 residues. CDR3 region: CASSRDRFGANEQFF. In DNA, the CDR3 is TGTGCCAGCAGCCGGGACAGGTTTGGGGCCAATGAGCAGTTCTTC.

J is TRBJ1-2 and V is TRBV5-1, with D perhaps matching TRBD1 (6 bases). Trimming removed 2 bases at V and 7 bases at J, with 9 bases between. CDR1 SGHRS and CDR2 YFSETQ come from the germline V gene. The CDR3 totals 12 residues. CDR3 amino acids: CASSFGGPGYTF. The DNA of the CDR3 is TGCGCCAGCAGCTTTGGGGGGCCTGGCTACACCTTC.

The genes are TRBV11-3 and TRBJ1-4; D unresolved. V lost 2 bases, J lost 0 bases, and 7 bases lay in between. Germline CDR1 is SGHNT and CDR2 is YENEEA. This CDR3 is 15 amino acids long. The CDR3 nucleotides read TGTGCCAGCAGCTTAAGAGGAACAACTAATGAAAAACTGTTTTTT. It is translated as CASSLRGTTNEKLFF.

J is TRBJ1-2 and V is TRBV18, with D maybe TRBD1 (6 bases). Between the trimmed V and J ends, which lost 3 bases and 4 bases, there was a span of 9 bases. The CDR3 covers 13 residues. Germline V gives CDR1 KGHSH, CDR2 LQKENI. The DNA of the CDR3 is TGTGCCAGCTCACCGGACAGCGTCTATGGCTACACCTTC. It yields the protein CASSPDSVYGYTF.

The CDR3: CAWSDDRGGNQPQHF. The CDR3 coding sequence is TGTGCCTGGAGCGATGACAGGGGAGGTAATCAGCCCCAGCATTTT. The gene calls are TRBV30 and TRBJ1-5, with 8 bases aligning to TRBD1. The V gene's germline CDR1 is GTSNPN and CDR2 SVGIG (reference sequence). The ends lost 3 bases at V and 4 bases at J; junction bases unmatched: 8. The CDR3 is made up of 15 amino acids.

This chain links TRBV7-2 with TRBJ2-5; 10 nucleotides agree with TRBD2. V dropped 5 bases and J dropped 1; count of bases not matched to a gene: 4. CDR3 length: 15 residues. The germline gives CDR1 SGHTA, CDR2 FQGNSA. CDR3 DNA: TGTGCCAGCAGCCCTAGCGGGGGCATCCAAGAGACCCAGTACTTC. Amino acids: CASSPSGGIQETQYF.

The V call is TRBV19, the J call TRBJ1-5, with D possibly being TRBD1 (5 bases). From germline, CDR1 is LNHDA and CDR2 SQIVND (reference sequence). The length of the CDR3 is 15 residues. V lost 2 bases and J 7 bases, leaving 15 bases between the germline ends. The CDR3 loop is CASSIPETAGQPQHF. Here the CDR3 DNA reads TGTGCCAGTAGTATACCCGAGACAGCCGGACAGCCCCAGCATTTT.

The rearrangement links TRBV12-5 to TRBJ1-2, with 8 bases that match TRBD1. The CDR3 consists of 15 residues. V lost 5 bases to trimming and J lost 2 bases; unmatched junction nucleotides: 7. Germline assignment: CDR1 LGHNT and CDR2 FRNRAP. The CDR3 region has the DNA TGTGCTAGTGGTACTGGACAGGGCGCGAACTATGGCTACACCTTC. This gives the protein CASGTGQGANYGYTF.

The V and J genes are TRBV6-5 and TRBJ2-5; 7 bases fit TRBD1. Germline V gives CDR1 MNHEY, CDR2 SVGAGI. Trimming cost V 2 bases and J 0 bases; bases outside gene matches: 6. CDR3 length: 16 residues. This chain's CDR3 is CASSYDRTGNQETQYF. In DNA, the CDR3 is TGTGCCAGCAGTTACGACAGGACAGGCAACCAAGAGACCCAGTACTTC.

The rearrangement uses TRBV27 and TRBJ2-1; D not certain. From germline, CDR1 is MNHEY and CDR2 SMNVEV (reference sequence). The ends were cut back, 3 bases at V and 3 bases at J, with 9 bases in the middle. This CDR3 spans 14 amino acids. CDR3 sequence reads: CASSLESDYNEQFF. CDR3 sequence (DNA): TGTGCCAGCAGTTTGGAGTCAGACTACAATGAGCAGTTCTTC.

The chain links TRBV28 to TRBJ1-6, with 8 bases matching TRBD1. The CDR3 is made up of 16 amino acids. CDR1 MDHEN and CDR2 SYDVKM come from the germline V gene. J gave up 4 bases and V 6 bases, and 8 bases lay outside the gene matches. The CDR3 loop reads CASRNSGTGYNSPLHF. The DNA for the CDR3 is TGTGCCAGCAGAAACTCCGGGACAGGTTATAATTCACCCCTCCACTTT.

This chain connects TRBV18 to TRBJ2-1; 11 bases fit TRBD2. V dropped 5 bases and J dropped 5; count of bases not matched to a gene: 8. The CDR3 consists of 16 residues. From germline, CDR1 is KGHSH and CDR2 LQKENI. CDR3 sequence reads: CASSSRLAGMNNEQFF. For the CDR3, the DNA is TGTGCCAGCTCATCACGACTAGCGGGGATGAACAATGAGCAGTTCTTC.

A word on this clone: One junction end disagrees with the germline gene, perhaps due to a read error. This chain links TRBV4-1 with TRBJ1-2; D is perhaps TRBD1 (6 bases). CDR1 is MGHRA, CDR2 YSYEKL, per germline. The CDR3 has 13 amino acids. CDR3 region: CASSQGNRQDRLF. For the CDR3, the DNA is TGCGCCAGCAGCCAAGGTAATCGACAGGACCGCCTCTTC.